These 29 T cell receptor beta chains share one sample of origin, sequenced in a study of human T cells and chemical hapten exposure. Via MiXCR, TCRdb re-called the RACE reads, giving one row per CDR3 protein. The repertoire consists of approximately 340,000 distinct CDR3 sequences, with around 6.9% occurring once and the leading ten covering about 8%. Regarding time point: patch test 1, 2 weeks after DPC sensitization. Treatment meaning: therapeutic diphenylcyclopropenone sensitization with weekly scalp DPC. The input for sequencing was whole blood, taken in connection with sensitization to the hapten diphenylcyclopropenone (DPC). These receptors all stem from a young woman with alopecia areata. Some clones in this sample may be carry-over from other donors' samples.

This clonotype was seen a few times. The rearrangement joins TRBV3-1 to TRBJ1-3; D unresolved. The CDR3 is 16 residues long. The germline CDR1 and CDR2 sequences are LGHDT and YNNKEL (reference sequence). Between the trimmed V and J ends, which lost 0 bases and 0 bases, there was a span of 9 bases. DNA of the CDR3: TGTGCCAGCAGCCAAGAAGGAACAGACTCTGGAAACACCATATATTTT. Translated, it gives CASSQEGTDSGNTIYF.

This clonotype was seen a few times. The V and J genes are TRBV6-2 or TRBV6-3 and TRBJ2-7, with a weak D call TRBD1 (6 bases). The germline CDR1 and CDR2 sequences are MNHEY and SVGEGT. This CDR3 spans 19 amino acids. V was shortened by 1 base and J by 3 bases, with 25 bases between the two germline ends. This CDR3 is CASSYYLPDRPIGIYEQYF. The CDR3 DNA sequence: TGTGCCAGCAGTTACTATCTCCCCGACAGGCCCATAGGGATCTACGAGCAGTACTTC.

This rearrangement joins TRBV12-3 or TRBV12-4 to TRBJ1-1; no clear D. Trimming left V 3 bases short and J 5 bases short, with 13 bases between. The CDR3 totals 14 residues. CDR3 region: CASSFGRQWTEAFF. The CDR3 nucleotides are TGTGCCAGCAGTTTCGGCCGGCAGTGGACTGAAGCTTTCTTT.

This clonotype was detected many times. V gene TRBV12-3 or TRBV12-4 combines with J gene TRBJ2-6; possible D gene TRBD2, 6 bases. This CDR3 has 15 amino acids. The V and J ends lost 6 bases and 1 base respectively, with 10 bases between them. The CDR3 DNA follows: TGTGCCAGCAGAGGAGGGAGGTCTGGGGCCAACGTCCTGACTTTC. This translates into CASRGGRSGANVLTF.

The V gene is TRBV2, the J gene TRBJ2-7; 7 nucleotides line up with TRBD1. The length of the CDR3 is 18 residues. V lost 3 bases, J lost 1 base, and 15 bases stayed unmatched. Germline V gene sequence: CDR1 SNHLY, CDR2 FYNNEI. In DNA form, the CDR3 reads TGTGCCAGCAGTGAGCCTTACAAGGGACAGCTACCATCCTACGAGCAGTACTTC. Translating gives CASSEPYKGQLPSYEQYF. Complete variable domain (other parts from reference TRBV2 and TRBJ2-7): EPEVTQTPSHQVTQMGQEVILRCVPISNHLYFYWYRQILGQKVEFLVSFYNNEISEKSEIFDDQFSVERPDGSNFTLKIRSTKLEDSAMYFCASSEPYKGQLPSYEQYFGPGTRLTVT.

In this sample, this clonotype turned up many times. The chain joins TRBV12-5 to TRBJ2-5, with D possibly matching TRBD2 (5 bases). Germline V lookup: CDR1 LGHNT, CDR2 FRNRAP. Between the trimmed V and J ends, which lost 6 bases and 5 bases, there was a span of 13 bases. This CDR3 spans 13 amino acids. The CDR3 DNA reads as TGTGCTAGTGGCCCGATCGGCGGGGAGACCCAGTACTTC. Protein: CASGPIGGETQYF.

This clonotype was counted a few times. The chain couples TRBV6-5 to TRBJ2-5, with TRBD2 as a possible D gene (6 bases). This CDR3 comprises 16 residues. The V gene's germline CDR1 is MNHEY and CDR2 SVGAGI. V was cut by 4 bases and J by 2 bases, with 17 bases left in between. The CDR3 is CASSLTWRDLQETQYF. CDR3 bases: TGTGCCAGCAGTTTAACATGGCGGGACTTGCAAGAGACCCAGTACTTC.

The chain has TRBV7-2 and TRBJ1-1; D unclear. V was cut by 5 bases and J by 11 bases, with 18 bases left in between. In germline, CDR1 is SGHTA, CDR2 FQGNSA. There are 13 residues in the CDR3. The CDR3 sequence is CASSPTISPGAFF. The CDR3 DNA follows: TGTGCCAGCAGCCCTACAATATCTCCGGGGGCTTTCTTT. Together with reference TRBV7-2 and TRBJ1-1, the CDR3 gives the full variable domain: GAGVSQSPSNKVTEKGKDVELRCDPISGHTALYWYRQSLGQGLEFLIYFQGNSAPDKSGLPSDRFSAERTGGSVSTLTIQRTQQEDSAVYLCASSPTISPGAFFGQGTRLTVV.

CDR3 DNA: TGCAGTGCTATAGGACAGAGCAATCAGCCCCAGCATTTT. It yields the protein CSAIGQSNQPQHF. This sequence joins TRBV20-1 and TRBJ1-5; a possible D gene is TRBD1 (6 bases). Germline values: CDR1 DFQATT, CDR2 SNEGSKA (reference sequence). The CDR3 is 13 residues long. Trimming stripped 4 bases from V and 1 base from J, with 8 bases between.

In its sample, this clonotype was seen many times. The CDR3 here is CASSLAPGNNSPLHF. The CDR3 DNA sequence: TGTGCCAGCAGCTTAGCGCCAGGGAATAATTCACCCCTCCACTTT. The chain has TRBV7-2 and TRBJ1-6; D might be TRBD1 (5 bases). V lost 0 bases and J lost 5, with 8 bases in between. The germline V gene encodes CDR1 SGHTA and CDR2 FQGNSA. The CDR3 contains 15 residues.

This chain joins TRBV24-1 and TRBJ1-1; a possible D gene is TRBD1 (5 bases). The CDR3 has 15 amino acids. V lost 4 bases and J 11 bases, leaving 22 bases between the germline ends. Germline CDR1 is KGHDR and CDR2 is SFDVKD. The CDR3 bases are TGTGCCACCAGTGACCCGAGGAACAGGCCGGATGTCGCTTTCTTT. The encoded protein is CATSDPRNRPDVAFF.

The CDR3 is CASSNNYEWQYF. DNA for the CDR3: TGTGCCAGCAGTAACAATTACGAGTGGCAGTACTTC. V gene TRBV6-1 combines with J gene TRBJ2-7; D gene uncertain. Germline V CDR1 and CDR2: MNHNS, SASEGT. This CDR3 has 12 amino acids. Trimming left V 5 bases short and J 9 bases short, with 14 bases between.

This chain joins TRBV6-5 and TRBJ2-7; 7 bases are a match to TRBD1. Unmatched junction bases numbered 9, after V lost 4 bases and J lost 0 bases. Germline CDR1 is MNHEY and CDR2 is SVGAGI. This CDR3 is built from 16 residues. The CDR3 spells CASSFDAGTASYEQYF. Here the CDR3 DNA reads TGTGCCAGCAGTTTCGACGCCGGGACAGCCTCCTACGAGCAGTACTTC.

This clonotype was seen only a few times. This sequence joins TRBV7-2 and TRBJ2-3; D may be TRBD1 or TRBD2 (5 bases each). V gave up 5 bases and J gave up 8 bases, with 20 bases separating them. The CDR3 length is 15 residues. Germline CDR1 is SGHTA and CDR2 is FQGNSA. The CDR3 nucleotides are TGTGCCAGCAGCGTAACCGGGACCCGGATGGGTACGCAGTATTTT. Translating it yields CASSVTGTRMGTQYF.

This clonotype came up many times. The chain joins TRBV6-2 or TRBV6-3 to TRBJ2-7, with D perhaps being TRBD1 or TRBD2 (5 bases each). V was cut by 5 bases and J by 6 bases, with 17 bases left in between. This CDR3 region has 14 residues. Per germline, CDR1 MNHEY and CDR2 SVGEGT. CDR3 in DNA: TGTGCCAGCAGTAGGAAGATCCTTGGGGGCGAGCAGTACTTC. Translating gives CASSRKILGGEQYF.

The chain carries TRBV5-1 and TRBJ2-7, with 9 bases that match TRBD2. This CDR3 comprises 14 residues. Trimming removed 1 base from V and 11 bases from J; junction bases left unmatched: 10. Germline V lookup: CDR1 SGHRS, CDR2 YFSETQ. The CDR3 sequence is CASSLLELAGEKYF. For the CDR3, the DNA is TGCGCCAGCAGCTTGCTGGAGTTAGCGGGGGAAAAGTACTTC.

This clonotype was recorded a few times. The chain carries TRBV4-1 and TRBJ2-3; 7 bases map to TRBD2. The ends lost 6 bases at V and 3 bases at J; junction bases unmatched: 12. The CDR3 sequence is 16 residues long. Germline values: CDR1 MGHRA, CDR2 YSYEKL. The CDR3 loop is CASRPTGRVRTDTQYF. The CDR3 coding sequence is TGCGCCAGCAGGCCCACGGGGAGGGTGAGGACAGATACGCAGTATTTT.

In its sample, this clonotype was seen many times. CDR3 nucleotides: TGCAGCGTTGAAAGGGGAGGGAGAGAGACCCAGTACTTC. Translated, it gives CSVERGGRETQYF. The gene calls are TRBV29-1 and TRBJ2-5; 7 bases align to TRBD2. The CDR3 runs 13 residues. Per the germline V gene, CDR1 is SQVTM and CDR2 is ANQGSEA. With V trimmed by 2 bases and J by 4 bases, 4 bases remained unmatched.

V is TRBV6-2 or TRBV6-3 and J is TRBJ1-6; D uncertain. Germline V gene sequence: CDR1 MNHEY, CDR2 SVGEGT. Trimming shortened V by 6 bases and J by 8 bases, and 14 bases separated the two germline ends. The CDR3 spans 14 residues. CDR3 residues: CASSHRASHSPLHF. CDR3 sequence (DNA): TGTGCCAGCAGCCACCGGGCTTCGCATTCACCCCTCCACTTT.

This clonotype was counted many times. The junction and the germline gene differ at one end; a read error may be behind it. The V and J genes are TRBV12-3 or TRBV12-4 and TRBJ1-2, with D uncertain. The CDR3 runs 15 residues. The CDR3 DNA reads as TGTGCCAGCAGTTTCGGTGGCACTTACTATGGCTACGTCTCCTTC. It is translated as CASSFGGTYYGYVSF.

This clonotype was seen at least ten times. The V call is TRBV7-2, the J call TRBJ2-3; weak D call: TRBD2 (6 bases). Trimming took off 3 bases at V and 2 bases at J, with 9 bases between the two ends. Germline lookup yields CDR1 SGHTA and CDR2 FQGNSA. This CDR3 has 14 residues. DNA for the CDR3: TGTGCCAGCAGCTTGACTAGAATCACAGATACGCAGTATTTT. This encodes CASSLTRITDTQYF.

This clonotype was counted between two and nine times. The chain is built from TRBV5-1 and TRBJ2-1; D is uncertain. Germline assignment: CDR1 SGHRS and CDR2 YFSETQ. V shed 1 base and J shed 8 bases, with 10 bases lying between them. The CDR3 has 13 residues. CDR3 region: CASSLRATDEQFF. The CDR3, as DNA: TGCGCCAGCAGCTTGAGGGCTACGGATGAGCAGTTCTTC.

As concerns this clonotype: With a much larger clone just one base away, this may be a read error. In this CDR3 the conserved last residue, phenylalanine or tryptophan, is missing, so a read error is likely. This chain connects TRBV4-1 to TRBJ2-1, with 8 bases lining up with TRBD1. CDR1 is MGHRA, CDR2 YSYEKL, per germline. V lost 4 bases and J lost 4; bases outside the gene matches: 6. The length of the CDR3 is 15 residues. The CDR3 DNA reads TGCGCCAGCAGCCGTGGACAGGGACAGTACAATGAGCAGTTCTAC. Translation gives CASSRGQGQYNEQFY.

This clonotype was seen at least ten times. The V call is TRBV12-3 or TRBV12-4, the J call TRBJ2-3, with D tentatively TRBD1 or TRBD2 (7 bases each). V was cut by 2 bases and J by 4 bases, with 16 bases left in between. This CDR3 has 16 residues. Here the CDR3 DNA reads TGTGCCAGCAGTTTAAGTCCAGGGGGGGTAGCAGATACGCAGTATTTT. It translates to CASSLSPGGVADTQYF.

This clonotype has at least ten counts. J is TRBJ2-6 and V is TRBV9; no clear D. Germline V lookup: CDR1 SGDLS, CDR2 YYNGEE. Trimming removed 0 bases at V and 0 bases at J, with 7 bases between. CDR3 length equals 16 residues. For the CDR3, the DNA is TGTGCCAGCAGCGTAGCTTACGGCTCTGGGGCCAACGTCCTGACTTTC. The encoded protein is CASSVAYGSGANVLTF.

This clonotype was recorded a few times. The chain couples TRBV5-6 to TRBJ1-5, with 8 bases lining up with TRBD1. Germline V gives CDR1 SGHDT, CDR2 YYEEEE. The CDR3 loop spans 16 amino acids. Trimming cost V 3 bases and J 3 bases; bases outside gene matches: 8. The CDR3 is CASSYRQGASNQPQHF. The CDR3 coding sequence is TGTGCCAGCAGCTACCGGCAGGGGGCTTCCAATCAGCCCCAGCATTTT.

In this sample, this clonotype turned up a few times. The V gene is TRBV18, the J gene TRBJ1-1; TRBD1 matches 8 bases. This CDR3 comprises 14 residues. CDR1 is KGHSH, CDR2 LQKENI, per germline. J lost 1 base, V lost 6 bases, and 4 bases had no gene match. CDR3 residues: CASSQGASNTEAFF. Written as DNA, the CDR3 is TGTGCCAGCTCGCAGGGGGCGTCGAACACTGAAGCTTTCTTT.

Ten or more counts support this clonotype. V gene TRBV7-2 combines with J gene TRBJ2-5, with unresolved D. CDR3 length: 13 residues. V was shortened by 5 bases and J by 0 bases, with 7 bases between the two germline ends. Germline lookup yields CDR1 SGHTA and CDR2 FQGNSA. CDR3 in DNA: TGTGCCAGCAGCGTTGACCACCAAGAGACCCAGTACTTC. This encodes CASSVDHQETQYF. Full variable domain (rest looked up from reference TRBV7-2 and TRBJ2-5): GAGVSQSPSNKVTEKGKDVELRCDPISGHTALYWYRQSLGQGLEFLIYFQGNSAPDKSGLPSDRFSAERTGGSVSTLTIQRTQQEDSAVYLCASSVDHQETQYFGPGTRLLVL.

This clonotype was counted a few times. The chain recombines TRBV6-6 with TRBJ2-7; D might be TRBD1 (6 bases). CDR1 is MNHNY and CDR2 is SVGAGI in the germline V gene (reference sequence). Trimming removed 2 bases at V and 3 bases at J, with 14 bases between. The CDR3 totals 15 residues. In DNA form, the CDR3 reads TGTGCCAGCAGTTACCACAGGGTGGGGTTCTACGAGCAGTACTTC. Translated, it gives CASSYHRVGFYEQYF.